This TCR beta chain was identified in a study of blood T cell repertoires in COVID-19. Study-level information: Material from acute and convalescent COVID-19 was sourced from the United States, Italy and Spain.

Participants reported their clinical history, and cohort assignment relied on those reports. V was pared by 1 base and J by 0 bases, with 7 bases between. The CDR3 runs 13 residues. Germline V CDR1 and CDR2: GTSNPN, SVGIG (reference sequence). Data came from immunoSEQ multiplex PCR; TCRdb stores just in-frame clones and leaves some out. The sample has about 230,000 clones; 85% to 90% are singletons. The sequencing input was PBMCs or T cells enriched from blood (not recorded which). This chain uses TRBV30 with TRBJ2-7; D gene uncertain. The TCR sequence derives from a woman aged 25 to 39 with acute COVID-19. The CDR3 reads CAWSGYTSYEQYF. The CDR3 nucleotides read TGTGCCTGGAGTGGGTACACCTCCTACGAGCAGTACTTC.